The 9 T cell receptor beta chains below come from one sample, sequenced in a study of cytomegalovirus exposure and HLA in healthy donors. With 60 Vbeta and 13 Jbeta primers, the PCR was carried out. Method: immunoSEQ multiplex PCR; TCRdb's copy keeps in-frame clones and lacks some. This sample carries around 120,000 clones, 55% to 75% of them seen once, and the ten largest clones take less than 4.5%. The specimen was PBMCs. The source is a man in his thirties or forties in good health and CMV-seropositive.

The rearrangement joins TRBV5-4 to TRBJ1-2; possibly TRBD1 for D (5 bases). The V gene lost 4 bases and the J gene lost 4 bases, with 11 bases spanning the gap. Germline CDR1 and CDR2: SGHNT and YYREEE (reference sequence). CDR3 length equals 13 residues. The CDR3 sequence: CASSPDSVYGYTF. DNA of the CDR3: TGTGCCAGCAGCCCCGACAGCGTCTATGGCTACACCTTC.

This clone came up a few times. This chain links TRBV25-1 with TRBJ1-1; no reliable D call. V was cut by 4 bases and J by 3 bases, with 15 bases left in between. This CDR3 spans 15 amino acids. Germline assignment: CDR1 MGHDK and CDR2 SYGVNS. The CDR3 region has the DNA TGTGCCAGCAGTGTTGGTTTCGGGGTAGACACTGAAGCTTTCTTT. Protein sequence: CASSVGFGVDTEAFF.

This clone was observed a handful of times. V and J are TRBV7-8 and TRBJ2-2; tentative D call: TRBD1 (5 bases). This CDR3 comprises 15 residues. Trimming pared 2 bases from V and 6 bases from J, leaving 13 bases between. The germline V gene has CDR1 SGHVS and CDR2 FQNEAQ. In DNA form, the CDR3 reads TGTGCCAGCAGCTTACCAGGGATGAGCGCCGGGGAGCTGTTTTTT. Translation gives CASSLPGMSAGELFF. The full variable domain, in which reference TRBV7-8 and TRBJ2-2 provide the parts outside the CDR3, is GAGVSQSPRYKVAKRGQDVALRCDPISGHVSLFWYQQALGQGPEFLTYFQNEAQLDKSGLPSDRFFAERPEGSVSTLKIQRTQQEDSAVYLCASSLPGMSAGELFFGEGSRLTVL.

The rearrangement joins TRBV7-2 to TRBJ2-7; perhaps TRBD2 as D (5 bases). The CDR3 is 14 amino acids. The V and J ends lost 1 base and 7 bases respectively, with 14 bases between them. Per the germline V gene, CDR1 is SGHTA and CDR2 is FQGNSA. CDR3 DNA sequence: TGTGCCAGCAGCTTAGGACCCTACGAGGGTGAGCAGTACTTC. It specifies CASSLGPYEGEQYF.

The rearrangement links TRBV27 to TRBJ2-7; D may be TRBD1 (6 bases). This CDR3 comprises 16 residues. CDR1 is MNHEY, CDR2 SMNVEV, per germline (reference sequence). Trimming pared 5 bases from V and 4 bases from J, leaving 21 bases between. The CDR3 sequence is CASSPPRGKGIYEQYF. CDR3 DNA: TGTGCCAGCAGTCCGCCCAGGGGTAAGGGGATATACGAGCAGTACTTC.

This clone has just a few counts. J is TRBJ2-1 and V is TRBV5-6, with TRBD2 matching over 8 bases. Germline CDR1 and CDR2: SGHDT and YYEEEE. CDR3 length: 17 amino acids. Trimming cost V 0 bases and J 8 bases; bases outside gene matches: 13. CDR3: CASSLVPLGRGVDEQFF. CDR3 sequence (DNA): TGTGCCAGCAGCTTGGTGCCCTTAGGGCGGGGGGTCGATGAGCAGTTCTTC. The entire variable domain, with the rest obtained from reference TRBV5-6 and TRBJ2-1, is as follows: DAGVTQSPTHLIKTRGQQVTLRCSPKSGHDTVSWYQQALGQGPQFIFQYYEEEERQRGNFPDRFSGHQFPNYSSELNVNALLLGDSALYLCASSLVPLGRGVDEQFFGPGTRLTVL.

This chain joins TRBV14 and TRBJ2-3; a weak D match, TRBD2 (5 bases). CDR3 length: 16 amino acids. Germline V gene sequence: CDR1 SGHDN, CDR2 FVKESK. The V end was cut by 1 base, the J end by 1 base, with 12 bases between. DNA of the CDR3: TGTGCCAGCAGCCAAGGAATAGATAGCGGCACAGATACGCAGTATTTT. Translation gives CASSQGIDSGTDTQYF.

The chain combines TRBV11-2 with TRBJ1-6; D is uncertain. This CDR3 contains 13 residues. Germline V lookup: CDR1 SGHAT, CDR2 FQNNGV. V shed 1 base and J shed 8 bases, with 6 bases lying between them. The CDR3 DNA sequence: TGTGCCAGCAGCTTAGTCGTCGATTCACCCCTCCACTTT. Translated, it gives CASSLVVDSPLHF.

In the case of this clone: Additional DNA sequences in this sample encode the identical CDR3. CDR3 bases: TGCAGCGTTGAGCTCACTAGAGATGTGCAGTTCTTC. This encodes CSVELTRDVQFF. The chain uses TRBV29-1 and TRBJ2-1; possibly TRBD2 for D (5 bases). There are 12 residues in the CDR3. Germline V gene lookup returns CDR1 SQVTM and CDR2 ANQGSEA. The V gene lost 3 bases and the J gene lost 12 bases, with 15 bases spanning the gap.